This T cell receptor beta chain was observed in a study of cytomegalovirus exposure and HLA in healthy donors. Whereas donors were nominally healthy upon sampling, unrecorded immune exposures were probable. Of note for this clone: The antigen remains undetermined.

It was with 60 Vbeta and 13 Jbeta primers that the PCR ran. Clones were sequenced by immunoSEQ multiplex PCR, and TCRdb holds only the in-frame ones, with some missing. The table includes 120,000 to 150,000 clones, 80% detected once. V was shortened by 8 bases and J by 1 base, with 12 bases between the two germline ends. The CDR3 consists of 15 residues. Germline V CDR1 and CDR2: LNHDA, SQIVND (reference sequence). General study findings and limits: Per a prior analysis, the majority of TCR beta V segments were productive roughly 87% or roughly 30% of the time. Through in vitro validation, three CMV-associated chains were shown to be specific for CMV antigens. In a later analysis, HLA-associated TCR beta chains were more clonally expanded than equally common others.

The specimen was PBMCs. This TCR derives from a man under 40 in good health and CMV-seronegative. The chain has TRBV19 and TRBJ2-6; no firm D call. This CDR3 reads CASALDGSGANVLTF. The CDR3 DNA follows: TGTGCCAGTGCCCTCGACGGGTCTGGGGCCAACGTCCTGACTTTC.